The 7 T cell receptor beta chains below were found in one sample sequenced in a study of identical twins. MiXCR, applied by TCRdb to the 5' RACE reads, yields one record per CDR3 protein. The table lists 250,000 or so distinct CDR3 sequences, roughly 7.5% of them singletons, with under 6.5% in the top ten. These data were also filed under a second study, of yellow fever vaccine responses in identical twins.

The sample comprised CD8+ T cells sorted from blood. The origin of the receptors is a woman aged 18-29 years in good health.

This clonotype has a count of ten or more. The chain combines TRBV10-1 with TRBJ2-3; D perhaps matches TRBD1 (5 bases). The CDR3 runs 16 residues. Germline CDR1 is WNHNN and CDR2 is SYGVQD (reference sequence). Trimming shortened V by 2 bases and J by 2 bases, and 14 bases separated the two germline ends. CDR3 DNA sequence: TGCGCCAGCAGTGAGACAGTGGGGCCCGACACAGATACGCAGTATTTT. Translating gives CASSETVGPDTDTQYF.

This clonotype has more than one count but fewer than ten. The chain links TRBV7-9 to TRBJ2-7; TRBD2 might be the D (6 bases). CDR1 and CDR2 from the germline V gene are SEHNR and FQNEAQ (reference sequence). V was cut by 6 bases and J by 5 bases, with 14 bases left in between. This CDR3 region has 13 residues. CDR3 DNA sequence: TGTGCCAGCAGTCACCTCGCGGGGAACGAGCAGTACGTC. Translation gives CASSHLAGNEQYV.

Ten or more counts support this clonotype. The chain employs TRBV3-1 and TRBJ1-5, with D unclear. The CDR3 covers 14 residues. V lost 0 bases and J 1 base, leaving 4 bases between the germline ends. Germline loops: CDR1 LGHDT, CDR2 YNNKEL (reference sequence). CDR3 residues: CASSQDPSNQPQHF. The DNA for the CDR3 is TGTGCCAGCAGCCAAGATCCGAGCAATCAGCCCCAGCATTTT.

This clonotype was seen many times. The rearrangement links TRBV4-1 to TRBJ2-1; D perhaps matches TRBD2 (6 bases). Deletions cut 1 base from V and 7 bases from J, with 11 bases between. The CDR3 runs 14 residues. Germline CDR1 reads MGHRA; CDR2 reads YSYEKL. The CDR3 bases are TGCGCCAGCAGCCAAGTACGAGGAGGGAATGAGCAGTTCTTC. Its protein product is CASSQVRGGNEQFF.

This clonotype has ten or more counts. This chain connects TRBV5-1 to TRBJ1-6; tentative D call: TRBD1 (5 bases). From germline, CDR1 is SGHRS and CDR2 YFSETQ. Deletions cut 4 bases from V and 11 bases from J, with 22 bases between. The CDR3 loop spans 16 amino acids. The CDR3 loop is CASSPDESGVYAPLHF. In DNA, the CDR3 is TGCGCCAGCAGCCCGGATGAATCGGGGGTGTATGCACCCCTCCACTTT. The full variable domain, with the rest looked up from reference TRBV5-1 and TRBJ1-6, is KAGVTQTPRYLIKTRGQQVTLSCSPISGHRSVSWYQQTPGQGLQFLFEYFSETQRNKGNFPGRFSGRQFSNSRSEMNVSTLELGDSALYLCASSPDESGVYAPLHFGNGTRLTVT.

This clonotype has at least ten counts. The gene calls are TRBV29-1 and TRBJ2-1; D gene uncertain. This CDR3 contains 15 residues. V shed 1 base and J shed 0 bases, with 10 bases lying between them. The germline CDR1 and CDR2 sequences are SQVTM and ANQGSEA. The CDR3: CSVEGILSSYNEQFF. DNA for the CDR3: TGCAGCGTTGAAGGGATCTTGAGCTCCTACAATGAGCAGTTCTTC.

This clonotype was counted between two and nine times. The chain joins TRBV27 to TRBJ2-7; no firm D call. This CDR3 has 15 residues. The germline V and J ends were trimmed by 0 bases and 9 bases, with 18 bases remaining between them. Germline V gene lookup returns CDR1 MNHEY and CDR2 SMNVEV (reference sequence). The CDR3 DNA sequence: TGTGCCAGCAGTTTATCCGGCCGACCGAGCTGGGGGCAGTACTTC. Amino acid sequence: CASSLSGRPSWGQYF.